What follows are 15 T cell receptor beta chains derived from one specimen sequenced in a study of blood T cell repertoires in COVID-19. The assay was immunoSEQ multiplex PCR, and TCRdb's table has in-frame clones only and misses some. The repertoire holds a few hundred thousand clones, with approximately 90% as singletons. Sequencing was carried out using PBMCs or T cells enriched from blood (not recorded which). These receptors were taken from a man aged 18-30 years with acute COVID-19.

This clone occurred once. The gene calls are TRBV7-8 and TRBJ2-7; TRBD2 aligns across 7 bases. V trimming: 5 bases; J trimming: 2 bases; junction bases outside the gene matches: 6. Germline V gives CDR1 SGHVS, CDR2 FQNEAQ. This CDR3 spans 14 amino acids. CDR3 DNA: TGTGCCAGCAGCGGGCCTAGCGGACCCTACGAGCAGTACTTC. It yields the protein CASSGPSGPYEQYF.

The chain is built from TRBV29-1 and TRBJ1-2, with 11 bases aligning to TRBD1. The length of the CDR3 is 15 residues. Germline V gene lookup returns CDR1 SQVTM and CDR2 ANQGSEA. Trimming took 6 bases from V and 4 from J; bases not matched to a gene: 10. The CDR3 is CSVAISGTGGYGYTF. DNA for the CDR3: TGCAGCGTAGCTATCTCCGGGACAGGGGGCTATGGCTACACCTTC.

The chain employs TRBV7-2 and TRBJ1-3; TRBD1 might be the D (6 bases). CDR3 length equals 15 residues. Trimming took 4 bases from V and 0 from J, leaving 10 bases between them. Germline loops: CDR1 SGHTA, CDR2 FQGNSA. The CDR3 nucleotides read TGTGCCAGCAGCTCCCCAGGGGCCTCTGGAAACACCATATATTTT. Protein sequence: CASSSPGASGNTIYF.

This chain connects TRBV5-6 to TRBJ1-6; D gene ambiguous. Germline V lookup: CDR1 SGHDT, CDR2 YYEEEE. This CDR3 region has 16 residues. The V end was cut by 4 bases, the J end by 0 bases, with 11 bases between. CDR3 loop: CASSGTYSSYNSPLHF. The CDR3 DNA reads TGTGCCAGCAGCGGAACTTACAGCTCCTATAATTCACCCCTCCACTTT.

This chain links TRBV4-1 with TRBJ1-4; tentative D call: TRBD1 (6 bases). Germline CDR1 is MGHRA and CDR2 is YSYEKL. CDR3 size: 13 residues. V lost 1 base to trimming and J lost 8 bases, with 8 bases between them. CDR3 loop: CASSQGTDEKLFF. CDR3 bases: TGCGCCAGCAGCCAAGGGACAGACGAAAAACTGTTTTTT.

The chain combines TRBV10-1 with TRBJ2-1; 11 nucleotides agree with TRBD2. The V gene's germline CDR1 is WNHNN and CDR2 SYGVQD (reference sequence). J gave up 5 bases and V 6 bases, and 6 bases lay outside the gene matches. This CDR3 is 15 amino acids long. CDR3 sequence (DNA): TGCGCCAGCAGCAACGGGACTAGCGGTAACAATGAGCAGTTCTTC. Translation: CASSNGTSGNNEQFF.

The chain couples TRBV7-9 to TRBJ2-3, with 7 bases aligning to TRBD2. CDR3 length: 17 amino acids. CDR1 is SEHNR and CDR2 is FQNEAQ in the germline V gene (reference sequence). With 4 bases clipped from V and 4 bases from J, the junction kept 14 bases outside the gene matches. The CDR3 nucleotides read TGTGCCAGCAGCTCCACGCCCGGGACTATGATTTCAGATACGCAGTATTTT. Its protein product is CASSSTPGTMISDTQYF.

The chain links TRBV28 to TRBJ1-1; D is unresolved. The germline V gene encodes CDR1 MDHEN and CDR2 SYDVKM. The CDR3 runs 14 residues. V lost 5 bases and J lost 4, with 14 bases in between. The CDR3 DNA sequence: TGTGCCAGCAGTATGACGGAGGGAGGCACTGAAGCTTTCTTT. Amino acid sequence: CASSMTEGGTEAFF.

The sample holds one count of this clone. The chain is built from TRBV18 and TRBJ1-2, with TRBD1 identical over 7 bases. This CDR3 is 14 amino acids long. The germline CDR1 and CDR2 sequences are KGHSH and LQKENI. Germline trimming cut 3 bases from V and 3 bases from J; bases unmatched to any gene: 4. The CDR3, as DNA: TGTGCCAGCTCACCCCGACAGGGAGACTATGGCTACACCTTC. Encoded protein: CASSPRQGDYGYTF.

This clone is a singleton in its sample. The chain recombines TRBV6-5 with TRBJ2-3; the match to TRBD2 covers 9 bases. After removal of 2 bases from V and 3 bases from J, the junction contained 0 bases not matched to a gene. The CDR3 sequence is 14 residues long. The germline gives CDR1 MNHEY, CDR2 SVGAGI. The CDR3 loop reads CASSYAGGTDTQYF. DNA for the CDR3: TGTGCCAGCAGTTACGCGGGAGGGACAGATACGCAGTATTTT.

V usage is TRBV19 and J usage is TRBJ1-1; perhaps TRBD1 as D (6 bases). The V and J ends lost 7 bases and 1 base respectively, with 10 bases between them. CDR3 size: 13 residues. Germline CDR1 LNHDA, CDR2 SQIVND (reference sequence). The CDR3 DNA reads as TGTGCCAGTAACCAGGGGCCGAACACTGAAGCTTTCTTT. The encoded protein is CASNQGPNTEAFF.

The chain uses TRBV28 and TRBJ1-2, with 8 bases that match TRBD1. The CDR3 covers 15 residues. Germline values: CDR1 MDHEN, CDR2 SYDVKM. J was trimmed by 3 bases and V by 2 bases; bases with no gene match: 5. This CDR3 reads CASSLNGQGHYGYTF. The CDR3 DNA reads as TGTGCCAGCAGTTTAAATGGACAGGGACACTATGGCTACACCTTC.

The J gene is TRBJ2-2, the V gene TRBV2; 10 bases are shared with TRBD2. V dropped 6 bases and J dropped 6; count of bases not matched to a gene: 4. From germline, CDR1 is SNHLY and CDR2 FYNNEI. There are 14 residues in the CDR3. Here the CDR3 DNA reads TGTGCCAGCAGCAAGCGGGAGGGGGCCGGGGAGCTGTTTTTT. Residues: CASSKREGAGELFF. The whole variable domain, remainder taken from reference TRBV2 and TRBJ2-2, is EPEVTQTPSHQVTQMGQEVILRCVPISNHLYFYWYRQILGQKVEFLVSFYNNEISEKSEIFDDQFSVERPDGSNFTLKIRSTKLEDSAMYFCASSKREGAGELFFGEGSRLTVL.

In this sample, this clone turned up once. The chain's CDR3 is CASSDRGTSTEAFF. The CDR3 coding sequence is TGTGCCAGCAGCGACAGGGGCACCTCCACTGAAGCTTTCTTT. V and J are TRBV11-3 and TRBJ1-1; the match to TRBD1 covers 8 bases. J gave up 4 bases and V 5 bases, and 6 bases lay outside the gene matches. This CDR3 is 14 amino acids long. Looked up from germline, CDR1 is SGHNT and CDR2 is YENEEA.

V and J are TRBV12-3 or TRBV12-4 and TRBJ2-5; TRBD2 matches 10 bases. The V and J ends lost 7 bases and 4 bases, in that order; junction bases with no gene match: 3. CDR3 size: 13 residues. The CDR3 nucleotides read TGTGCCAGCACTAGCGGGAGTATAGAGACCCAGTACTTC. Translating gives CASTSGSIETQYF.